What follows are 24 T cell receptor beta chains derived from one specimen sequenced in a study of cytomegalovirus exposure and HLA in healthy donors. PCR was performed using 60 Vbeta and 13 Jbeta primers. Some clones are missing from TCRdb's copy, which holds only in-frame ones; the method was immunoSEQ multiplex PCR. With some 72,000 clones in the sample, the ten largest clones hold 4.5% to 6%. Input material: PBMCs. The source of these receptors is a middle-aged man in good health and CMV-seronegative.

CDR3 in amino acids: CASSPTSGSVTDTQYF. CDR3 sequence (DNA): TGTGCCAGCAGCCCTACAAGCGGGAGCGTTACAGATACGCAGTATTTT. V and J are TRBV7-2 and TRBJ2-3; TRBD2 aligns across 8 bases. The CDR3 spans 16 residues. The V gene end was trimmed by 5 bases and the J gene end by 3 bases; junction bases not matched to a gene: 10. Germline values: CDR1 SGHTA, CDR2 FQGNSA.

This sequence joins TRBV28 and TRBJ1-1; perhaps TRBD1 as D (6 bases). With 2 bases removed from V and 5 bases from J, the gap between germline ends came to 9 bases. CDR1 is MDHEN, CDR2 SYDVKM, per germline. CDR3 length equals 13 residues. CDR3 nucleotides: TGTGCCAGCAGTTTACGGACAGTTACTGAAGCTTTCTTT. This encodes CASSLRTVTEAFF.

The V gene is TRBV10-1, the J gene TRBJ2-5, with no clear D. The V end lost 4 bases, the J end lost 2 bases, and 14 bases lay between the germline ends. Germline CDR1 and CDR2: WNHNN and SYGVQD (reference sequence). The CDR3 sequence is 15 residues long. The CDR3 DNA reads TGCGCCAGCAGTGTTACGTTCGGTGGTCAAGAGACCCAGTACTTC. Translation: CASSVTFGGQETQYF.

The chain recombines TRBV5-1 with TRBJ2-7; 9 bases align to TRBD2. With 4 bases clipped from V and 2 bases from J, the junction kept 1 base outside the gene matches. Looked up from germline, CDR1 is SGHRS and CDR2 is YFSETQ. This CDR3 has 13 residues. The CDR3 DNA sequence: TGCGCCAGCAGCCTAGCGGGGACCTACGAGCAGTACTTC. This gives the protein CASSLAGTYEQYF. Supplemented by reference TRBV5-1 and TRBJ2-7, the full variable domain reads KAGVTQTPRYLIKTRGQQVTLSCSPISGHRSVSWYQQTPGQGLQFLFEYFSETQRNKGNFPGRFSGRQFSNSRSEMNVSTLELGDSALYLCASSLAGTYEQYFGPGTRLTVT.

V usage is TRBV11-2 and J usage is TRBJ1-1; 9 positions agree with TRBD1. CDR3 size: 19 residues. CDR1 is SGHAT, CDR2 FQNNGV, per germline. The V segment lost 2 bases and the J segment 1 base; nucleotides outside the gene matches: 14. The CDR3 loop reads CASSLSVGRDREKNTEAFF. DNA of the CDR3: TGTGCCAGCAGCTTAAGTGTAGGGCGGGACAGGGAGAAGAACACTGAAGCTTTCTTT. The full variable domain, with the rest looked up from reference TRBV11-2 and TRBJ1-1, is EAGVAQSPRYKIIEKRQSVAFWCNPISGHATLYWYQQILGQGPKLLIQFQNNGVVDDSQLPKDRFSAERLKGVDSTLKIQPAKLEDSAVYLCASSLSVGRDREKNTEAFFGQGTRLTVV.

The chain carries TRBV4-3 and TRBJ1-2, with a weak D call TRBD1 (5 bases). The V gene lost 0 bases and the J gene lost 2 bases, with 10 bases spanning the gap. CDR3 length: 15 amino acids. CDR1 LGHNA and CDR2 YSLEER come from the germline V gene. The CDR3 bases are TGCGCCAGCAGCCAAGATCAGGGTTGGAACTATGGCTACACCTTC. Protein: CASSQDQGWNYGYTF.

Comment on this clone: An end of the junction does not agree with germline; a read error may underlie this. The rearrangement uses TRBV7-7 and TRBJ2-5; D perhaps matches TRBD2 (6 bases). The V gene's germline CDR1 is SSHAT and CDR2 FNYEAQ (reference sequence). This CDR3 has 14 amino acids. The CDR3 sequence is CASSLVGSRETQYF. In DNA, the CDR3 is TGTGCTAGCAGCTTAGTCGGGAGTCGGGAGACCCAGTACTTC.

V gene TRBV28 combines with J gene TRBJ2-5, with D possibly being TRBD1 (6 bases). CDR3 length: 14 residues. Trimming removed 1 base at V and 5 bases at J, with 11 bases between. Per the germline V gene, CDR1 is MDHEN and CDR2 is SYDVKM. CDR3 bases: TGTGCCAGCAGTTTATTGGGGGCCAGTGAGACCCAGTACTTC. Translating gives CASSLLGASETQYF.

The rearrangement joins TRBV19 to TRBJ1-1; weak D call: TRBD1 (6 bases). Germline V CDR1 and CDR2: LNHDA, SQIVND (reference sequence). The CDR3 extends over 14 amino acids. V gave up 2 bases and J gave up 6 bases, with 13 bases separating them. DNA for the CDR3: TGTGCCAGTAGTATACTTACAGGGTCTCCTGAAGCTTTCTTT. It is translated as CASSILTGSPEAFF.

The V call is TRBV7-9, the J call TRBJ1-6, with TRBD1 matching 9 bases. This CDR3 spans 15 amino acids. With V trimmed by 5 bases and J by 6 bases, 5 bases remained unmatched. Germline CDR1 reads SEHNR; CDR2 reads FQNEAQ (reference sequence). This CDR3 is CASSHRDRANSPLHF. CDR3 DNA: TGTGCCAGCAGCCACCGGGACAGGGCTAATTCACCCCTCCACTTT.

The CDR3: CASSYTTGRQETQYF. CDR3 coding DNA: TGTGCCAGCAGCTATACGACAGGGAGGCAAGAGACCCAGTACTTC. The V call is TRBV7-9, the J call TRBJ2-5; possibly TRBD1 for D (7 bases). CDR1 and CDR2 (germline): SEHNR, FQNEAQ (reference sequence). Trimming removed 4 bases from V and 2 bases from J, with 14 bases in between. The CDR3 covers 15 residues.

The chain carries TRBV7-6 and TRBJ2-2; TRBD2 might be the D (7 bases). Trimming cost V 1 base and J 6 bases, with 15 bases left between them. CDR1 and CDR2 (germline): SGHVS, FNYEAQ. This CDR3 contains 16 residues. Here the CDR3 DNA reads TGTGCCAGCAGCTTAGGCGGGGGCCTGGTCTCCGGGGAGCTGTTTTTT. Amino acids: CASSLGGGLVSGELFF.

The chain is built from TRBV30 and TRBJ2-5; weak D call: TRBD1 (6 bases). CDR3 length equals 14 residues. V was cut by 4 bases and J by 2 bases, with 14 bases left in between. Germline CDR1 GTSNPN, CDR2 SVGIG (reference sequence). CDR3 DNA sequence: TGTGCCTGGACGCCGGGACAACTACAAGAGACCCAGTACTTC. Translation gives CAWTPGQLQETQYF.

V is TRBV27 and J is TRBJ2-2, with a possible D match to TRBD2 (5 bases). Between the trimmed V and J ends, which lost 8 bases and 10 bases, there was a span of 20 bases. Germline assignment: CDR1 MNHEY and CDR2 SMNVEV (reference sequence). The CDR3 is 14 amino acids. The CDR3 DNA sequence: TGTGCCAGCCGGTCAGCGGAAGGTGCGGCGGAGCTGTTTTTT. Translated, it gives CASRSAEGAAELFF.

The chain couples TRBV29-1 to TRBJ2-5; 10 nucleotides align to TRBD2. The CDR3 is 14 amino acids. J was trimmed by 4 bases and V by 7 bases; bases with no gene match: 9. The V gene's germline CDR1 is SQVTM and CDR2 ANQGSEA. In DNA form, the CDR3 reads TGCAGCGCGATGAAGCGGGGGGGCGTAGAGACCCAGTACTTC. Translated, it gives CSAMKRGGVETQYF.

The chain recombines TRBV6-5 with TRBJ2-3; no firm D call. The CDR3 is made up of 14 amino acids. Germline V CDR1 and CDR2: MNHEY, SVGAGI. Trimming took off 6 bases at V and 2 bases at J, with 12 bases between the two ends. The CDR3, as DNA: TGTGCCAGCAGCCTCCGTTGGCTCACAGATACGCAGTATTTT. Its protein is CASSLRWLTDTQYF.

This chain uses TRBV5-1 with TRBJ2-5; 7 positions match TRBD2. The CDR3 is made up of 17 amino acids. Germline assignment: CDR1 SGHRS and CDR2 YFSETQ. V lost 1 base, J lost 7 bases, and 16 bases stayed unmatched. The CDR3 DNA reads as TGCGCCAGCAGCTTGTCATCCCTCGGGACTACCAAGAGGACCCAGTACTTC. Amino acid sequence: CASSLSSLGTTKRTQYF. Full variable domain (missing parts from reference TRBV5-1 and TRBJ2-5): KAGVTQTPRYLIKTRGQQVTLSCSPISGHRSVSWYQQTPGQGLQFLFEYFSETQRNKGNFPGRFSGRQFSNSRSEMNVSTLELGDSALYLCASSLSSLGTTKRTQYFGPGTRLLVL.

The CDR3 region has the DNA TGCGCCAGCAGCTTGGAAGGCAGGGGGACAGATACGCAGTATTTT. It yields the protein CASSLEGRGTDTQYF. The J gene is TRBJ2-3, the V gene TRBV5-1, with TRBD1 identical over 7 bases. V dropped 0 bases and J dropped 3; count of bases not matched to a gene: 4. Germline values: CDR1 SGHRS, CDR2 YFSETQ. The CDR3 is 15 amino acids.

A remark on this clone: An end of the junction does not agree with germline; a read error may underlie this. This specimen includes other DNA sequences encoding the same CDR3. The rearrangement uses TRBV10-3 and TRBJ1-4; 7 positions agree with TRBD1. The germline gives CDR1 ENHRY, CDR2 SYGVKD. This CDR3 is 17 amino acids long. CDR3 bases: TGTGCCATCAGTGAGCCACAAGGAGGGGGCATAAATGAAAAACTGTTCTTT. Translating it yields CAISEPQGGGINEKLFF.

The chain uses TRBV30 and TRBJ1-6; 8 nucleotides align to TRBD1. In germline, CDR1 is GTSNPN, CDR2 SVGIG (reference sequence). This CDR3 contains 15 residues. The trim removed 0 bases at V and 7 bases at J, leaving 5 bases unmatched. Here the CDR3 DNA reads TGTGCCTGGAGTGTACGGGACAGGTTAAATTCACCCCTCCACTTT. Its translation is CAWSVRDRLNSPLHF.

The gene calls are TRBV4-2 and TRBJ2-1, with D perhaps matching TRBD2 (5 bases). V lost 1 base, J lost 10 bases, and 23 bases lay in between. The CDR3 covers 17 residues. CDR1 and CDR2 from the germline V gene are LGHNA and YNFKEQ. The CDR3 protein is CASSQGRGTGVPREQFF. DNA of the CDR3: TGTGCCAGCAGCCAAGGAAGAGGCACCGGGGTGCCGCGGGAGCAGTTCTTC.

The chain couples TRBV5-6 to TRBJ2-7; TRBD1 agrees at 7 bases. Trimming removed 4 bases from V and 3 bases from J; junction bases left unmatched: 10. The CDR3 spans 15 residues. Germline CDR1 is SGHDT and CDR2 is YYEEEE. CDR3 coding DNA: TGTGCCAGCAGCCCAGAGCTTAGGGACAGCTACGAGCAGTACTTC. Translation: CASSPELRDSYEQYF.

The chain is built from TRBV29-1 and TRBJ2-3; D uncertain. CDR1 and CDR2 from the germline V gene are SQVTM and ANQGSEA. The CDR3 runs 13 residues. V lost 6 bases and J 3 bases, leaving 13 bases between the germline ends. The CDR3 coding sequence is TGCAGCGTCCCGTTGTTGGAGACAGATACGCAGTATTTT. It specifies CSVPLLETDTQYF.

J is TRBJ1-2 and V is TRBV28; no definite D call. The V gene lost 4 bases and the J gene lost 7 bases, with 19 bases spanning the gap. Germline V gene sequence: CDR1 MDHEN, CDR2 SYDVKM. The CDR3 has 15 amino acids. CDR3 protein: CASSYPPAGVSGYTF. In DNA, the CDR3 is TGTGCCAGCAGTTACCCCCCGGCCGGGGTTAGTGGCTACACCTTC.